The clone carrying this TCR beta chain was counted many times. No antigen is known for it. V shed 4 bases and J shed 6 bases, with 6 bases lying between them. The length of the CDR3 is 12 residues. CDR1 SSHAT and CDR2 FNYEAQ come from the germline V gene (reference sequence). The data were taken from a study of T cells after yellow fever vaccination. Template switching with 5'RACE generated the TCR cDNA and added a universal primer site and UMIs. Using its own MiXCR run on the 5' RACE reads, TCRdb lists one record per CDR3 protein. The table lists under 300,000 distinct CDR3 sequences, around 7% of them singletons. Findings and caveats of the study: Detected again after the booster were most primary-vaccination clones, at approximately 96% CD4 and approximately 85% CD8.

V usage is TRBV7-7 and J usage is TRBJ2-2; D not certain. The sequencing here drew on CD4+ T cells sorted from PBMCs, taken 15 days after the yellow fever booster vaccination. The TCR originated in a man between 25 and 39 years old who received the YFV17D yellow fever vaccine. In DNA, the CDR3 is TGTGCCAGCAGCTCCCAGGCCGGGGAGCTGTTTTTT. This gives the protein CASSSQAGELFF. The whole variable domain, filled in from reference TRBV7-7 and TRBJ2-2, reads GAGVSQSPRYKVTKRGQDVTLRCDPISSHATLYWYQQALGQGPEFLTYFNYEAQPDKSGLPSDRFSAERPEGSISTLTIQRTEQRDSAMYRCASSSQAGELFFGEGSRLTVL.